This T cell receptor (beta chain) originates from a study of cytomegalovirus exposure and HLA in healthy donors. Study conclusions and caveats: The study flagged about 150 TCR beta chains as cytomegalovirus-associated. The productive fraction for most TCR beta V segments was about 87% or about 30% in an earlier analysis.

To note about this clone: Its specificity is not known.

Germline CDR1 and CDR2: SGHAT and FQNNGV. This CDR3 region has 13 residues. The V and J ends lost 3 bases and 8 bases respectively, with 11 bases between them. The study ran its PCR with 60 Vbeta and 13 Jbeta primers. The method was immunoSEQ multiplex PCR; TCRdb's version includes in-frame clones alone and lacks a portion of them. The sample comprises around 90,000 clones, under 85% of which are singletons, and 2.5% to 4% rests with the top ten. The sequenced sample was PBMCs. The sequence derives from a woman in her thirties or forties in good health and CMV-seronegative. V gene TRBV11-2 combines with J gene TRBJ2-1; TRBD2 might be the D (6 bases). The CDR3 region is CASSFGSRDEQFF. The CDR3 DNA sequence: TGTGCCAGCAGCTTCGGGAGTAGAGATGAGCAGTTCTTC.